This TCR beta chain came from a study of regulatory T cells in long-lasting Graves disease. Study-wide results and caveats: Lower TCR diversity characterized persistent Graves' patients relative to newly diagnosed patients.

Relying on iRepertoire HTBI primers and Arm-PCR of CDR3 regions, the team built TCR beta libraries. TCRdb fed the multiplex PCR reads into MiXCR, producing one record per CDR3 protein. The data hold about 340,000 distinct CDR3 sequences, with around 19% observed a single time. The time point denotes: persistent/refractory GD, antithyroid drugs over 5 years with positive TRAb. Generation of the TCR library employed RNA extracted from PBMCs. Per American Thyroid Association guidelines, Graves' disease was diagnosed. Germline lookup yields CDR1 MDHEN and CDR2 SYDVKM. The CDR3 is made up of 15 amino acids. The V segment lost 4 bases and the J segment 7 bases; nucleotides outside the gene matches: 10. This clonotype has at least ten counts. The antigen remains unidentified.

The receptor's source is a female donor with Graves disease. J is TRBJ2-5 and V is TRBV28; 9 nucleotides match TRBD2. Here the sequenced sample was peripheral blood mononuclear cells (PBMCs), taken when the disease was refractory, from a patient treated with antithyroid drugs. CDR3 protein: CASSSPRGGPWTQYF. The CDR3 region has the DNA TGTGCCAGCAGTTCTCCGCGGGGGGGGCCTTGGACCCAGTACTTC.